Here is one TCR beta chain with its context. These data come from a study of blood T cell repertoires in COVID-19. J gave up 3 bases and V 4 bases, and 5 bases lay outside the gene matches. This CDR3 contains 16 residues. Grouping used clinical history reported by participants in a survey and questionnaire. TCRdb's copy holds only in-frame clones and misses some; the assay was immunoSEQ multiplex PCR. The profile shows some 320,000 clones, just under 90% of them singletons. The chain carries TRBV23-1 and TRBJ1-5, with TRBD1 matching over 11 bases. TRBV23-1 is designated an ORF whose function remains uncertain. This clonotype originated in a woman in her forties or fifties who had been exposed to COVID-19. Sample: PBMCs or T cells enriched from blood (not recorded which). Here the CDR3 reads CASSPPGQGVNQPQHF. The CDR3 DNA sequence: TGCGCCAGCAGTCCGCCGGGACAGGGGGTCAATCAGCCCCAGCATTTT.